The rows below give T cell receptor beta chains drawn from one sample of a study of OX40 agonist ivuxolimab in advanced cancers. The method was immunoSEQ multiplex PCR; TCRdb's version includes in-frame clones alone and lacks a portion of them. The table records about 63,000 clones, roughly nine tenths of them present only once. Source: CD4+ or CD8+ T cells sorted from blood, taken in a trial of the OX40 agonist ivuxolimab. These receptors originate from an adult with an advanced solid tumor such as melanoma, head and neck, liver or kidney cancer. The CDR3 runs from the conserved cysteine through the conserved F or W. D genes are given only for firm matches. A row's size may be missing; if present it is once, few, many or a size class.

NA	TRBJ2-7	TRBD1	TRBV27	CASSSVTGSYEQYF	TGTGCCAGCAGTTCGGTGACAGGGTCCTACGAGCAGTACTTC
NA	TRBJ2-3	TRBD2	TRBV28	CASSLRGGRAGDTQYF	TGTGCCAGCAGTTTACGGGGCGGGAGGGCAGGGGATACGCAGTATTTT
NA	TRBJ1-2	TRBD1	TRBV6-1	CASLPYPGGDGYTF	TGTGCCAGCCTACCATACCCAGGGGGCGATGGCTACACCTTC
NA	TRBJ2-5	TRBD2	TRBV10-2	CASSELAVFQETQYF	TGCGCCAGCAGTGAGCTAGCGGTTTTTCAAGAGACCCAGTACTTC
NA	TRBJ1-1	NA	TRBV7-8	CASSPTGGGGWNTEAFF	TGTGCCAGCAGCCCTACGGGGGGCGGTGGGTGGAACACTGAAGCTTTCTTT
NA	TRBJ2-3	TRBD1	TRBV5-1	CASSLGAGTGSTDTQYF	TGCGCCAGCAGCTTGGGAGCCGGGACAGGGAGCACAGATACGCAGTATTTT
NA	TRBJ2-1	NA	TRBV29-1	CSVEDQGEQFF	TGCAGCGTTGAAGATCAGGGTGAGCAGTTCTTC
NA	TRBJ2-7	NA	TRBV5-1	CASSFAGIDYEQYF	TGCGCCAGCAGCTTTGCAGGGATTGACTACGAGCAGTACTTC
NA	TRBJ2-3	NA	TRBV7-2	CASSLESSDTQYF	TGTGCCAGCAGCTTAGAGTCTTCAGATACGCAGTATTTT
NA	TRBJ1-4	NA	TRBV29-1	CSVLRQSNEKLFF	TGCAGCGTCCTCAGACAGTCTAATGAAAAACTGTTTTTT
NA	TRBJ2-7	NA	TRBV7-9	CASSLPGLSIYEQYF	TGTGCCAGCAGCTTGCCAGGACTCTCGATCTACGAGCAGTACTTC
NA	TRBJ1-1	NA	TRBV7-9	CASSLSRDREAFF	TGTGCCAGCAGCTTATCAAGGGATAGGGAAGCTTTCTTT
NA	TRBJ2-3	NA	TRBV11-2	CASSLRVPTDTQYF	TGTGCCAGCAGCTTACGTGTTCCCACAGATACGCAGTATTTT
NA	TRBJ2-7	TRBD1	TRBV10-3	CAISGSGGNYEQYF	TGTGCCATCAGTGGCTCAGGGGGCAACTACGAGCAGTACTTC
NA	TRBJ2-5	NA	TRBV27	CASRATAWYQETQYF	TGTGCCAGCAGGGCGACAGCATGGTACCAAGAGACCCAGTACTTC
NA	TRBJ2-1	TRBD2	TRBV10-2	CASRRGLAGGPGNEQFF	TGCGCCAGCAGACGGGGACTAGCGGGAGGGCCGGGAAATGAGCAGTTCTTC
NA	TRBJ2-7	TRBD2	TRBV18	CASSRATSGYEQYF	TGTGCCAGCTCACGAGCGACTAGCGGCTACGAGCAGTACTTC
NA	TRBJ2-7	NA	TRBV5-1	CASSLALVRDEQYF	TGCGCCAGCAGCTTGGCCCTAGTAAGAGACGAGCAGTACTTC
NA	TRBJ2-7	NA	TRBV5-1	CASSPGDFYEQYF	TGCGCCAGCAGCCCGGGGGACTTCTACGAGCAGTACTTC
NA	TRBJ2-1	NA	TRBV6-6	CASSYRGPDNEQFF	TGTGCCAGCAGTTACAGGGGTCCCGACAATGAGCAGTTCTTC
NA	TRBJ2-7	NA	TRBV6-1	CATQPPTVYEQYF	TGTGCCACCCAGCCCCCGACAGTCTACGAGCAGTACTTC
few	TRBJ1-2	TRBD1	TRBV6-5	CASQGDEIGYTF	TGTGCCAGCCAGGGGGACGAGATTGGCTACACCTTC
NA	TRBJ1-6	NA	TRBV11-2	CASSLEAHSPLHF	TGTGCCAGCAGCTTAGAGGCGCATTCACCCCTCCACTTT
NA	TRBJ1-1	TRBD1	TRBV28	CASSLGGGYDTEAFF	TGTGCCAGCAGTTTAGGAGGGGGCTATGACACTGAAGCTTTCTTT
NA	TRBJ2-5	NA	TRBV19	CASRGMTASRGETQYF	TGTGCCAGTAGGGGAATGACTGCCTCCCGCGGAGAGACCCAGTACTTC
NA	TRBJ1-1	TRBD1	TRBV29-1	CSADRGPNTEAFF	TGCAGCGCTGACAGGGGTCCGAACACTGAAGCTTTCTTT
NA	TRBJ1-2	NA	TRBV6-5	CASRRSATYGYTF	TGTGCCAGCAGGCGAAGTGCCACCTATGGCTACACCTTC
few	TRBJ2-2	TRBD1	TRBV7-3	CASKGQGDTGELFF	TGTGCCAGCAAGGGACAGGGGGACACCGGGGAGCTGTTTTTT
NA	TRBJ2-7	NA	TRBV27	CASSFGRPSSYEQYF	TGTGCCAGCAGTTTCGGCAGGCCAAGCTCCTACGAGCAGTACTTC
NA	TRBJ2-1	TRBD2	TRBV28	CASSFRSGRAGEQFF	TGTGCCAGCAGTTTCCGAAGCGGGAGGGCCGGTGAGCAGTTCTTC
NA	TRBJ1-3	NA	TRBV10-3	CASSALGGNTIYF	TGTGCCAGCAGTGCTCTAGGGGGAAACACCATATATTTT
NA	TRBJ1-2	NA	TRBV2	CASQSRVYGYTF	TGTGCCAGCCAATCACGGGTCTATGGCTACACCTTC
once	TRBJ1-1	NA	TRBV5-1	CASSLEPGVNTEAFF	TGCGCCAGCAGCTTGGAACCGGGAGTGAACACTGAAGCTTTCTTT
NA	TRBJ1-3	NA	TRBV5-1	CASSLAPGGVGNTIYF	TGCGCCAGCAGCTTGGCCCCCGGGGGCGTGGGAAACACCATATATTTT
NA	TRBJ1-2	NA	TRBV28	CASKGGQVDYGYTF	TGTGCCAGCAAGGGGGGGCAGGTTGACTATGGCTACACCTTC
NA	TRBJ1-2	TRBD1	TRBV19	CASSIDGTGDYGYTF	TGTGCCAGTAGTATAGACGGGACAGGGGACTATGGCTACACCTTC
once	TRBJ2-7	NA	TRBV6-6	CASSYAGLDLVRYF	TGTGCCAGCAGTTACGCGGGACTGGACCTAGTGCGGTACTTC
NA	TRBJ2-1	NA	TRBV6-5	CASSYSSVRGAREQFF	TGTGCCAGCAGTTACTCGAGTGTACGGGGGGCGCGAGAGCAGTTCTTC
NA	TRBJ1-1	TRBD1	TRBV27	CASIGTGGMNTEAFF	TGTGCCAGCATCGGGACAGGGGGTATGAACACTGAAGCTTTCTTT
NA	TRBJ2-7	TRBD1	TRBV6-1	CASGLRDRGYEQYF	TGTGCCAGCGGCCTCCGGGACAGGGGGTACGAGCAGTACTTC
once	TRBJ1-1	NA	TRBV2	CASRVQGNTEAFF	TGTGCCAGCCGGGTACAGGGGAACACTGAAGCTTTCTTT
NA	TRBJ2-2	TRBD2	TRBV5-4	CASRASGRDNGELFF	TGTGCCAGCCGAGCTAGCGGGAGGGATAACGGGGAGCTGTTTTTT
NA	TRBJ2-5	TRBD1	TRBV5-1	CASSSDRGEETQYF	TGCGCCAGCAGTTCCGACAGGGGAGAAGAGACCCAGTACTTC
NA	TRBJ1-1	NA	TRBV18	CASSPGQNTEAFF	TGTGCCAGCTCACCTGGACAGAACACTGAAGCTTTCTTT
NA	TRBJ2-3	NA	TRBV5-1	CASSLGTQDTQYF	TGCGCCAGCAGCTTGGGGACGCAGGATACGCAGTATTTT
NA	TRBJ1-1	NA	TRBV5-5	CASSLGWQNTEAFF	TGTGCCAGCAGCTTGGGCTGGCAGAACACTGAAGCTTTCTTT
NA	TRBJ1-1	NA	TRBV5-1	CASSLVGRGTTEAFF	TGCGCCAGCAGCTTGGTAGGCAGGGGAACCACTGAAGCTTTCTTT
NA	TRBJ1-2	NA	TRBV4-2	CASSQNRAVGYTF	TGTGCCAGCAGCCAAAACAGGGCCGTGGGCTACACCTTC
NA	TRBJ1-5	NA	TRBV5-8	CASSPWEARQPQHF	TGTGCCAGCAGCCCTTGGGAGGCGCGTCAGCCCCAGCATTTT
once	TRBJ2-5	NA	TRBV19	CASRARAGETQYF	TGTGCCAGTAGGGCCAGGGCGGGGGAGACCCAGTACTTC
NA	TRBJ1-5	NA	TRBV18	CASSPNRVGQPQHF	TGTGCCAGCTCACCGAACAGGGTCGGTCAGCCCCAGCATTTT
NA	TRBJ1-2	TRBD1	TRBV11-2	CASSPPGTGGDGYTF	TGTGCCAGCAGCCCCCCCGGGACAGGGGGCGACGGCTACACCTTC
NA	TRBJ1-5	TRBD1	TRBV7-9	CASSLGTGAINQPQHF	TGTGCCAGCAGCTTGGGGACAGGGGCTATCAATCAGCCCCAGCATTTT
NA	TRBJ2-5	NA	TRBV4-1	CASSPDRETQYF	TGCGCCAGCAGCCCGGACCGAGAGACCCAGTACTTC
NA	TRBJ2-3	TRBD2	TRBV5-4	CASSLGLADTDTQYF	TGTGCCAGCAGCTTGGGACTAGCGGACACAGATACGCAGTATTTT
NA	TRBJ2-7	TRBD1	TRBV19	CASSRAGTGDYEQYF	TGTGCCAGTAGTAGAGCCGGGACAGGGGACTACGAGCAGTACTTC
NA	TRBJ1-5	NA	TRBV18	CASSPSWDVDNQPQHF	TGTGCCAGCTCACCTTCTTGGGACGTAGACAATCAGCCCCAGCATTTT
NA	TRBJ1-2	NA	TRBV6-5	CASSRGGYGYGYTF	TGTGCCAGCAGTCGCGGGGGGTATGGCTATGGCTACACCTTC
NA	TRBJ2-5	TRBD1	TRBV10-3	CAISGDRGYQETQYF	TGTGCCATCAGTGGGGACAGGGGCTATCAAGAGACCCAGTACTTC